Listed below are T cell receptor beta chains from one sample, sequenced in a study of blood T cell repertoires in COVID-19. Assay used: immunoSEQ multiplex PCR; TCRdb lists only in-frame clones, some missing. Here the sample spans 55,000 to 75,000 clones, 75% to 90% being singletons. The sequenced material came from peripheral blood. All receptors come from a man aged 50 or older with active COVID-19. CDR3s include the opening cysteine and the closing phenylalanine or tryptophan. Each record gives: D gene, clone size, V gene, J gene, CDR3 protein, CDR3 DNA. The D gene is left open where the match is weak. Size tells how often a clone was seen (once, few, many) or the class of an expanded clone, and some rows leave it out.

-	-	TRBV6-2/TRBV6-3	TRBJ2-7	CASSSQVLGSRSYEQYF	TGTGCCAGCAGTTCACAGGTCCTCGGGAGTCGTTCCTACGAGCAGTACTTC
-	-	TRBV5-4	TRBJ2-3	CASSLWATDTQYF	TGTGCCAGCAGCTTGTGGGCGACAGATACGCAGTATTTT
-	-	TRBV27	TRBJ2-7	CASSGTGQLGEQYF	TGTGCCAGCAGTGGCACGGGACAACTGGGAGAGCAGTACTTC
-	once	TRBV19	TRBJ1-1	CASSSEGGVTEAFF	TGTGCCAGTAGTTCGGAAGGGGGGGTAACTGAAGCTTTCTTT
-	-	TRBV30	TRBJ2-5	CAWAQTHQETQYF	TGTGCCTGGGCTCAGACACACCAAGAGACCCAGTACTTC
TRBD1	-	TRBV6-5	TRBJ1-2	CASRAGTGSSYGYTF	TGTGCCAGCAGAGCCGGGACAGGGAGTTCCTATGGCTACACCTTC
-	once	TRBV30	TRBJ2-2	CAWKQMNTGELFF	TGTGCCTGGAAACAGATGAACACCGGGGAGCTGTTTTTT
TRBD2	-	TRBV28	TRBJ2-7	CASSSPGTSGSSGHEQYF	TGTGCCAGCAGCTCCCCCGGGACTAGCGGGAGTTCGGGCCACGAGCAGTACTTC
-	-	TRBV5-4	TRBJ1-1	CASSSTPGGGLNTEAFF	TGTGCCAGCAGCTCTACTCCTGGGGGGGGTCTGAACACTGAAGCTTTCTTT
-	-	TRBV10-3	TRBJ2-3	CAIRPRGASTDTQYF	TGTGCCATCAGACCCAGGGGCGCAAGCACAGATACGCAGTATTTT
-	-	TRBV7-2	TRBJ2-4	CASSLRDLAKNIQYF	TGTGCCAGCAGCCTCCGGGACTTAGCCAAAAACATTCAGTACTTC
TRBD2	once	TRBV18	TRBJ2-4	CASSKREALSHIQYF	TGTGCCAGCTCAAAGCGGGAGGCCCTTTCACACATTCAGTACTTC
-	-	TRBV21-1	TRBJ1-4	CASSKEDRGLIMGGKLFF	TGTGCCAGCAGCAAAGAAGACAGGGGGCTCATAATGGGAGGAAAACTGTTTTTT
TRBD2	once	TRBV3-1/TRBV3-2	TRBJ2-1	CASSRTSGSGNEQFF	TGTGCCAGCAGCCGGACTAGCGGGAGCGGTAATGAGCAGTTCTTC
TRBD2	-	TRBV7-2	TRBJ2-1	CASSLDLAGGREQFF	TGTGCCAGCAGCTTAGATCTAGCGGGAGGGCGAGAGCAGTTCTTC
-	-	TRBV19	TRBJ2-4	CASSIDRSLAFQYF	TGTGCCAGTAGTATAGATCGTAGCCTCGCATTTCAGTACTTC
TRBD1	-	TRBV30	TRBJ1-5	CAWGDREDQPQHF	TGTGCCTGGGGGGACAGGGAGGATCAGCCCCAGCATTTT
TRBD1	few	TRBV5-6	TRBJ1-2	CASSLPPGQANYGYTF	TGTGCCAGCAGCTTGCCCCCGGGACAGGCAAACTATGGCTACACCTTC
-	once	TRBV9	TRBJ1-1	CASRAQTGNTEAFF	TGTGCCAGCAGAGCCCAGACAGGGAACACTGAAGCTTTCTTT
TRBD1	-	TRBV6-5	TRBJ2-3	CASSYRGRSTDTQYF	TGTGCCAGCAGTTACAGGGGGCGTAGCACAGATACGCAGTATTTT